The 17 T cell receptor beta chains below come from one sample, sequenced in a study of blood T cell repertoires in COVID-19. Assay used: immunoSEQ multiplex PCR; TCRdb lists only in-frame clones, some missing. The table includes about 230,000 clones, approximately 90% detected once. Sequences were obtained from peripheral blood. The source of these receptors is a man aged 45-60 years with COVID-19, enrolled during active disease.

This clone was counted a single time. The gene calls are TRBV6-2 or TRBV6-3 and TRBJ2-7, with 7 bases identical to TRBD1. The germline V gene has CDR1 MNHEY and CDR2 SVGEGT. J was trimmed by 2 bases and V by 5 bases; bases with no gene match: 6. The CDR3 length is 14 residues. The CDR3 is CASSRQGETYEQYF. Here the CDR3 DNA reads TGTGCCAGCAGTCGACAGGGAGAAACCTACGAGCAGTACTTC.

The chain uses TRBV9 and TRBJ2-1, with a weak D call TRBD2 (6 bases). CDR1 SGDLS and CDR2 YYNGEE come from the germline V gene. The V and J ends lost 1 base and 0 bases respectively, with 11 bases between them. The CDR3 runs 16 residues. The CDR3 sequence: CASSVRRDPSYNEQFF. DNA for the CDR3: TGTGCCAGCAGCGTAAGGCGGGACCCCTCCTACAATGAGCAGTTCTTC.

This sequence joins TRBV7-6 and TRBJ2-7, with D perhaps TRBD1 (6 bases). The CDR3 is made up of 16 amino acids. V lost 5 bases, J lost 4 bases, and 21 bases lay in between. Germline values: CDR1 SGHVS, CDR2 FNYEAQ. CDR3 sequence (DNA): TGTGCCAGCAGCGCACGACCCGGACAGTTAAATTACGAGCAGTACTTC. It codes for CASSARPGQLNYEQYF.

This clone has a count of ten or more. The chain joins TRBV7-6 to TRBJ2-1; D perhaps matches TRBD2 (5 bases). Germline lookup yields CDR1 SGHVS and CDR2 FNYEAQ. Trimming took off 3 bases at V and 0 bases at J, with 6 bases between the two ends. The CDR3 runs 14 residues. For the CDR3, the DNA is TGTGCCAGCAGCTTGACTACCTCCTACAATGAGCAGTTCTTC. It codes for CASSLTTSYNEQFF.

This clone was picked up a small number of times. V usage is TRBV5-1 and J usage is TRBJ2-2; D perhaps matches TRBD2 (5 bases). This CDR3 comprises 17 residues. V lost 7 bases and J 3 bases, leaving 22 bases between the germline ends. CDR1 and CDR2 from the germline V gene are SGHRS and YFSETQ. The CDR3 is CASHRPGSGRDTGELFF. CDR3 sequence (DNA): TGCGCCAGCCACCGGCCGGGGTCCGGAAGGGACACCGGGGAGCTGTTTTTT.

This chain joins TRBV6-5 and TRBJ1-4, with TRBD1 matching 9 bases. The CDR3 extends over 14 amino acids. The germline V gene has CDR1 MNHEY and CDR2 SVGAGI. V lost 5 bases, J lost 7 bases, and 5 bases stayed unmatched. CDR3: CASSTGGWGEKLFF. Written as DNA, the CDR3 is TGTGCCAGCAGTACAGGGGGCTGGGGTGAAAAACTGTTTTTT.

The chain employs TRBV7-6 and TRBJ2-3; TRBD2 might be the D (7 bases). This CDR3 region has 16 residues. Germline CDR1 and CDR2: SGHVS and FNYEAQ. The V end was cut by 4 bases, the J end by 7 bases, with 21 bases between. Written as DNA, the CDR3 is TGTGCCAGCAGCTCGACTAGGACGGGGGGCGGGAATACGCAGTATTTT. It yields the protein CASSSTRTGGGNTQYF. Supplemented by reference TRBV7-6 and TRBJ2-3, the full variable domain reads GAGVSQSPRYKVTKRGQDVALRCDPISGHVSLYWYRQALGQGPEFLTYFNYEAQQDKSGLPNDRFSAERPEGSISTLTIQRTEQRDSAMYRCASSSTRTGGGNTQYFGPGTRLTVL.

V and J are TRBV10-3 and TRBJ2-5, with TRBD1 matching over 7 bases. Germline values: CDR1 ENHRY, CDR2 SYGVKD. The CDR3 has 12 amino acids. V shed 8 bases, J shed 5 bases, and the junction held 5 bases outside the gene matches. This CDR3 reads CAIATGTETQYF. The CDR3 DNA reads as TGTGCCATCGCGACAGGGACGGAGACCCAGTACTTC.

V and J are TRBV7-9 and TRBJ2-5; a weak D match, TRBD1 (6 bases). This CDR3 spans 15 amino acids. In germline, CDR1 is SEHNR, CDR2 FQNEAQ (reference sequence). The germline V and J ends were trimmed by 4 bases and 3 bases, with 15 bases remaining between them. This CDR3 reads CASSSPQGWEETQYF. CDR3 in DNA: TGTGCCAGCAGCTCACCACAGGGCTGGGAAGAGACCCAGTACTTC.

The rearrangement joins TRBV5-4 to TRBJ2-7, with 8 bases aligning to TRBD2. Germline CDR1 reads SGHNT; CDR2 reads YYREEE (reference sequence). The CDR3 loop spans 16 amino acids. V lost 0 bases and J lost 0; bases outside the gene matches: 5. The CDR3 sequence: CASSLAPSGFSYEQYF. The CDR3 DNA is TGTGCCAGCAGCTTGGCCCCTAGCGGGTTCTCCTACGAGCAGTACTTC.

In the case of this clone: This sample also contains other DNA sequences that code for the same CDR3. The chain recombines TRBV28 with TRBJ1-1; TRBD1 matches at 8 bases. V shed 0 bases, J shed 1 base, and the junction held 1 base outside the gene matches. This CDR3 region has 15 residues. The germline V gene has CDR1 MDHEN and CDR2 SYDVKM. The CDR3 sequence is CASSLWDRENTEAFF. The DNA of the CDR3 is TGTGCCAGCAGTTTATGGGACAGGGAGAACACTGAAGCTTTCTTT.

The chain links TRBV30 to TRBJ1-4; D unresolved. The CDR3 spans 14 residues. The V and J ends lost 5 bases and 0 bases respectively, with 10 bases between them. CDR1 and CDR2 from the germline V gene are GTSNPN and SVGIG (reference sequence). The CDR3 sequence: CAWGMGATNEKLFF. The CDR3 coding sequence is TGTGCCTGGGGGATGGGAGCAACTAATGAAAAACTGTTTTTT.

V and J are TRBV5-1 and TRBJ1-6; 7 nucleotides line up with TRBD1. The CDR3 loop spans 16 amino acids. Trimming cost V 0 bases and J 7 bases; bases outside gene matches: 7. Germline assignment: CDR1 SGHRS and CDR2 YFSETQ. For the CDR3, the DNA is TGCGCCAGCAGCTTGGGAGGAGGGACAGTGAATTCACCCCTCCACTTT. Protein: CASSLGGGTVNSPLHF.

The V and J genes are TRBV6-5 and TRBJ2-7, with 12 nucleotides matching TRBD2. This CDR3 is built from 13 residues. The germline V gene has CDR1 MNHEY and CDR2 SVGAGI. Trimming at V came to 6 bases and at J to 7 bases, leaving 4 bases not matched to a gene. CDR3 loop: CASSPGLAGEQYF. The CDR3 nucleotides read TGTGCCAGCAGCCCCGGACTAGCGGGGGAGCAGTACTTC.

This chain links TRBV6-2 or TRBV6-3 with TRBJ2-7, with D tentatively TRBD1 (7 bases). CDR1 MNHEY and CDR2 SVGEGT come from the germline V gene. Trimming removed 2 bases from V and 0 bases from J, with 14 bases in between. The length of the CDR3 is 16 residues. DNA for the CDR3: TGTGCCAGCAGTTACGGCCTCAGGGGGGCCTCCTACGAGCAGTACTTC. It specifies CASSYGLRGASYEQYF.

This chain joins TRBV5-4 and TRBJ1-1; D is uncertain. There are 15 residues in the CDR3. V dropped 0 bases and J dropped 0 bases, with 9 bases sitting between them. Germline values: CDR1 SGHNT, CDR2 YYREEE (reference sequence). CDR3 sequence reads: CASSLAAVMNTEAFF. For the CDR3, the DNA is TGTGCCAGCAGCTTGGCCGCGGTAATGAACACTGAAGCTTTCTTT.

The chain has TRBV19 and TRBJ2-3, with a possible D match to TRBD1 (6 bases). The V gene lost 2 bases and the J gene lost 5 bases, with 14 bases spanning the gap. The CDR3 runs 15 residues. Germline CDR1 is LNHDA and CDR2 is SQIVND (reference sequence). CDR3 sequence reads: CASSISKEGGDTQYF. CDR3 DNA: TGTGCCAGTAGTATAAGTAAGGAAGGGGGAGATACGCAGTATTTT. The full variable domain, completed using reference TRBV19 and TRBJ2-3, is DGGITQSPKYLFRKEGQNVTLSCEQNLNHDAMYWYRQDPGQGLRLIYYSQIVNDFQKGDIAEGYSVSREKKESFPLTVTSAQKNPTAFYLCASSISKEGGDTQYFGPGTRLTVL.